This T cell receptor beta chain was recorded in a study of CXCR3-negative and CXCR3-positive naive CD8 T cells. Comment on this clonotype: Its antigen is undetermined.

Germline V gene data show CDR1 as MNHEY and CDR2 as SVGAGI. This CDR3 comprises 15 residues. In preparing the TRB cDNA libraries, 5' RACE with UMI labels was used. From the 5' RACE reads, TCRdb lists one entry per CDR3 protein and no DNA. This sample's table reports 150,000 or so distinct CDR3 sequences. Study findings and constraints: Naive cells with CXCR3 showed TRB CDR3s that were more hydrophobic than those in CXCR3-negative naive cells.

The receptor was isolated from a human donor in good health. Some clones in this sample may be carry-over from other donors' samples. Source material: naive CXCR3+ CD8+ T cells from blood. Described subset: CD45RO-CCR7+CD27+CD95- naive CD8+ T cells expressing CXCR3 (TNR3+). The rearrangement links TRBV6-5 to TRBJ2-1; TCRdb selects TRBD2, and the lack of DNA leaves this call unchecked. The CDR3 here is CASSYFASGSNEQFF.